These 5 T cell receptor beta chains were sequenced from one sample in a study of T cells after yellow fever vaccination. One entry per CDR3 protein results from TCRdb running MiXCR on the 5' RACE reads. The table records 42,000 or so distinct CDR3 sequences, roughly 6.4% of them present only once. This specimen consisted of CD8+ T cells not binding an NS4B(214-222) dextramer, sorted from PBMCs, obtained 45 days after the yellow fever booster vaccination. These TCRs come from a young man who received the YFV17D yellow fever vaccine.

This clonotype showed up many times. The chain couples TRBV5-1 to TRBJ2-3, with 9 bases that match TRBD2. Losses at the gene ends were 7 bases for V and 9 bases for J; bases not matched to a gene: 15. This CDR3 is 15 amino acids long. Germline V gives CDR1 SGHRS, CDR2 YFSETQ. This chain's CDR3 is CASATTSGAGQTQYF. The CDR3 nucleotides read TGCGCCAGCGCTACGACTAGCGGAGCGGGCCAGACGCAGTATTTT.

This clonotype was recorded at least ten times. The CDR3 DNA sequence: TGTGCCAGCAGATCTACACCGGGTACCGGGGAGCTGTTTTTT. Translating gives CASRSTPGTGELFF. The genes are TRBV9 and TRBJ2-2, with no clear D. Germline CDR1 and CDR2: SGDLS and YYNGEE. The CDR3 is 14 amino acids. V shed 5 bases and J shed 5 bases, with 13 bases lying between them.

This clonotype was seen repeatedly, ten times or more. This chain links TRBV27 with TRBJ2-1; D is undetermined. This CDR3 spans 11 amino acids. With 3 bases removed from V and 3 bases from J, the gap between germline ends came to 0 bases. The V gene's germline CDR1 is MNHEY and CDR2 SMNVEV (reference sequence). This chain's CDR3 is CASSFYNEQFF. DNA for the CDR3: TGTGCCAGCAGTTTCTACAATGAGCAGTTCTTC.

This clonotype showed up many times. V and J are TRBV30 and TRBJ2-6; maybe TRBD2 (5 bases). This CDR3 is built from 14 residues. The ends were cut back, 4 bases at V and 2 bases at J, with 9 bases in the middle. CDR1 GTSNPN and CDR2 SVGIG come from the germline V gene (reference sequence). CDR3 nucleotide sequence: TGTGCCTGGATGGAGGCGGCTGGGGCCAACGTCCTGACTTTC. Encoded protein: CAWMEAAGANVLTF.

The CDR3 here is CAWSVRQRYEQYF. As DNA, the CDR3 is TGTGCCTGGAGTGTACGACAAAGGTACGAGCAGTACTTC. The J gene is TRBJ2-7, the V gene TRBV30; the D is unclear. The CDR3 covers 13 residues. Between the trimmed V and J ends, which lost 0 bases and 4 bases, there was a span of 10 bases. Germline V gene lookup returns CDR1 GTSNPN and CDR2 SVGIG (reference sequence).